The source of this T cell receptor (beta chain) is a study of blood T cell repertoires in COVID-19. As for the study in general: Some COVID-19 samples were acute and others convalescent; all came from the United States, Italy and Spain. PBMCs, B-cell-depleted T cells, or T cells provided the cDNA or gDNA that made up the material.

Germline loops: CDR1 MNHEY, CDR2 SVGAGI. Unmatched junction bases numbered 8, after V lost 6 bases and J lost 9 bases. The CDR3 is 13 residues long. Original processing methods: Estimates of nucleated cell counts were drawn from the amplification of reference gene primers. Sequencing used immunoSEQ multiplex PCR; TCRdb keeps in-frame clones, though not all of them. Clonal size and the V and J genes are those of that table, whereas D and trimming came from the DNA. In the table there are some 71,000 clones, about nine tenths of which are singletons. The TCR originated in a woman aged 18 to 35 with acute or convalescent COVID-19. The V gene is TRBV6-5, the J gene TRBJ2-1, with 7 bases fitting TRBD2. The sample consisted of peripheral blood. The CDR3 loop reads CASRREGPGEQFF. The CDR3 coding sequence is TGTGCCAGCAGAAGGGAGGGCCCCGGTGAGCAGTTCTTC.